This entry is about one TCR beta chain. This clone was counted ten times or more. Its antigen remains unidentified. One base away there is no much larger clone; base qualities are not given. The immunoSEQ Assay, a bias-controlled multiplex PCR, was used to amplify TCRbeta CDR3 regions from genomic DNA. From the authors' description of their analysis: The number of nucleated cells in each sample was estimated by amplification of reference gene primers within the assay. Sequence reads were collapsed and filtered to measure the absolute abundance of every unique TCRbeta CDR3 rearrangement. For each sample, productive Simpson clonality was calculated by taking the square root of Simpson's diversity index across productive rearrangements. TCRdb took over this immuneACCESS table, retaining in-frame rearrangements with V and J assigned. Such tables are incomplete; in checked studies, under half of the missing clones stem from an unresolved V gene, and the remainder is unexplained. That table gives V, J and clone size, and the DNA gave D and trimming. For this sample the table gives some 150,000 clones, of which roughly 84% were detected only once. The ten largest clones represent 5.8% of the sample.

Enrolling through a virtual design, the prospective study's participants ranged in age from roughly 18 to 100 years and lived across roughly 24 United States geographic areas. In the prospective study, participants were assigned to cohorts based on the clinical history participants reported in a screening survey and a study questionnaire. Exposed participants were defined as having been in contact with someone with a PCR-confirmed or clinician-diagnosed COVID-19 case within 2 weeks of study entry. Each participant in the prospective study had whole blood, serum and a nasopharyngeal or oropharyngeal swab collected by mobile phlebotomists. Over a roughly 2-month period, participants in the prospective study had the option of providing additional blood draws and questionnaires. Before DNA extraction, blood samples from the prospective study were shipped at room temperature or frozen. This entry comes from a study of blood T cell repertoires in COVID-19 (dated by TCRdb to about 2020). Study-wide context: Collaborator samples came from the United States, Italy and Spain and covered acute and convalescent phases of COVID-19. The prospective study material was composed of cDNA or gDNA derived from T cells, B-cell-depleted T cells, or PBMCs. The dataset comprised deeply sampled blood TCRbeta repertoires from subjects exposed to, actively infected with, or recovered from COVID-19. A freely available public database, intended as a resource for researchers studying the immune response to SARS-CoV-2, is where the repertoires were released. Samples were obtained from the ongoing ImmuneRACE study (first 160 participants) and from about 1,300 subjects provided by 6 global collaborators. A de-identified subject ID, COVID-19 status, age in years and sex were almost always included in the sample metadata. Where HLA class I and class II types were available, the types were taken from metadata supplied by the sample provider, not from assay-based typing.

From a lookup of the germline V gene, CDR1 and CDR2 are SGHAT and FQNNGV. The junction carries 15 bases between V and J, which are trimmed by 8 bases and 1 base respectively. Including the terminal cysteine and phenylalanine, the CDR3 comprises 14 residues. The sequence is cut down to CDR3 DNA, 42 bases in frame from base 1. Beyond this particular receptor, the publication reports: Clinical and demographic metadata were provided uncurated, with the amount varying by source and participant.

The receptor was derived from a woman in her forties or fifties who had been exposed to COVID-19. The chain is made from TRBV11-2 and TRBJ2-7; the D gene is possibly TRBD2, with 5 bases matching. Input material: PBMCs or T cells enriched from blood (not recorded which). The base sequence is TGTGCCAGCGGGCCGAGGGTAAGATCCTACGAGCAGTACTTC. Translated, this is CASGPRVRSYEQYF. Here the CDR3 is joined to the reference TRBV11-2 and TRBJ2-7 genes, and the full variable domain is: EAGVAQSPRYKIIEKRQSVAFWCNPISGHATLYWYQQILGQGPKLLIQFQNNGVVDDSQLPKDRFSAERLKGVDSTLKIQPAKLEDSAVYLCASGPRVRSYEQYFGPGTRLTVT.